This TCR beta chain was sequenced in a study of blood T cell repertoires in COVID-19. Using immunoSEQ multiplex PCR, the repertoire was profiled, and TCRdb retains in-frame clones only, with some absent. The sample gives roughly 59,000 clones, 80% to 90% of which show up once; approximately 14% is in the top ten. This CDR3 has 10 residues. Germline V CDR1 and CDR2: LNHDA, SQIVND (reference sequence). Trimming stripped 7 bases from V and 11 bases from J, with 11 bases between. Sequenced material: peripheral blood. The sequence came from a man aged 80 or over with acute or convalescent COVID-19. This chain uses TRBV19 with TRBJ1-1; D not resolved. Here the CDR3 DNA reads TGTGCCAGTATTGCCCTAACGGCTTTCTTT. Translation gives CASIALTAFF.